The 30 T cell receptor beta chains below come from one sample, sequenced in a study of cytomegalovirus exposure and HLA in healthy donors (TCRdb year 2017). The protocol used for the library was the immunoSEQ multiplex PCR assay. The multiplex PCR relied on a mix of 60 forward primers for TCR Vbeta segments and 13 reverse primers for TCR Jbeta segments. TCRdb holds this immuneACCESS table with in-frame rearrangements only. Some clones are missing; in checked studies, unresolved V genes explain under half, and the rest has no known cause. The sample table contains 59,000 or so clones; only one count was recorded for about 85% of them. The top ten constitute around 10% of the sample. Sequencing input: PBMCs. The receptors derive from a female donor in good health and CMV-seronegative.

The chain uses TRBV7-2 and TRBJ2-1, with D possibly being TRBD2 (6 bases). Germline assignment: CDR1 SGHTA and CDR2 FQGNSA. Trimming pared 4 bases from V and 9 bases from J, leaving 16 bases between. This CDR3 spans 14 amino acids. This chain's CDR3 is CASSSHSGDPEQFF. The CDR3 coding sequence is TGTGCCAGCAGCTCCCATAGCGGTGACCCTGAGCAGTTCTTC.

The chain is built from TRBV19 and TRBJ1-5, with D possibly TRBD1 on 6 matching bases. Germline V gene sequence: CDR1 LNHDA, CDR2 SQIVND (reference sequence). V was trimmed by 3 bases and J by 5 bases, leaving 11 bases between them. The length of the CDR3 is 14 residues. CDR3 DNA sequence: TGTGCCAGTAGTATTGGGGGGGCGGATCAGCCCCAGCATTTT. It encodes CASSIGGADQPQHF. The variable domain in full, with the rest retrieved from reference TRBV19 and TRBJ1-5, is DGGITQSPKYLFRKEGQNVTLSCEQNLNHDAMYWYRQDPGQGLRLIYYSQIVNDFQKGDIAEGYSVSREKKESFPLTVTSAQKNPTAFYLCASSIGGADQPQHFGDGTRLSIL.

This chain links TRBV7-9 with TRBJ1-1, with D hard to call. The CDR3 consists of 14 residues. Trimming removed 0 bases from V and 1 base from J, with 6 bases in between. Per the germline V gene, CDR1 is SEHNR and CDR2 is FQNEAQ (reference sequence). CDR3 in DNA: TGTGCCAGCAGCTTAGCGTTCGGGAACACTGAAGCTTTCTTT. Translation: CASSLAFGNTEAFF.

In this sample, this clone turned up once. The CDR3 nucleotides are TGTGCCTGGAGCCCGACAGGGATCAACTATGGCTACACCTTC. Its protein is CAWSPTGINYGYTF. This chain connects TRBV30 to TRBJ1-2; 7 bases agree with TRBD1. CDR1 and CDR2 from the germline V gene are GTSNPN and SVGIG (reference sequence). This CDR3 spans 14 amino acids. The ends lost 3 bases at V and 2 bases at J; junction bases unmatched: 6.

The CDR3 protein is CASSQDRGFAYEQYF. The CDR3 DNA is TGCGCCAGCAGCCAAGATCGCGGATTCGCCTACGAGCAGTACTTC. The genes are TRBV4-3 and TRBJ2-7; D gene ambiguous. CDR1 is LGHNA and CDR2 is YSLEER in the germline V gene. The CDR3 length is 15 residues. Trimming took off 0 bases at V and 2 bases at J, with 11 bases between the two ends.

The J gene is TRBJ2-7, the V gene TRBV6-5; 7 nucleotides line up with TRBD1. Trimming removed 6 bases from V and 5 bases from J; junction bases left unmatched: 7. Per the germline V gene, CDR1 is MNHEY and CDR2 is SVGAGI. The CDR3 totals 13 residues. CDR3 nucleotides: TGTGCCAGCAGACGGCAGGGGGATCACGAGCAGTACTTC. The encoded protein is CASRRQGDHEQYF.

The V and J genes are TRBV23-1 and TRBJ2-2, with 8 bases identical to TRBD1. TRBV23-1 is noted as an ORF with a role that remains uncertain. V shed 11 bases, J shed 4 bases, and the junction held 9 bases outside the gene matches. The CDR3 is made up of 14 amino acids. CDR3 in DNA: TGCGCCGACGGACAGGGTTGTTGCACCGGGGAGCTGTTTTTT. It is translated as CADGQGCCTGELFF.

The count of this clone is one. The rearrangement joins TRBV5-5 to TRBJ1-1; 11 bases map to TRBD1. Per germline, CDR1 SGHKS and CDR2 YYEKEE (reference sequence). The CDR3 is made up of 14 amino acids. Trimming cost V 7 bases and J 10 bases; bases outside gene matches: 12. The chain's CDR3 is CASYSLDRGLRAFF. The CDR3 nucleotides read TGTGCCAGCTACAGCCTGGACAGGGGGCTTCGAGCTTTCTTT.

The genes are TRBV18 and TRBJ2-7; 11 positions match TRBD2. The CDR3 runs to 16 residues. The V and J ends lost 3 bases and 0 bases, in that order; junction bases with no gene match: 4. The germline V gene has CDR1 KGHSH and CDR2 LQKENI. The chain's CDR3 is CASSPGTSGISYEQYF. The CDR3 region has the DNA TGTGCCAGCTCACCTGGGACTAGCGGCATCTCCTACGAGCAGTACTTC.

The V call is TRBV27, the J call TRBJ2-1, with TRBD1 identical over 8 bases. The CDR3 has 15 residues. V lost 7 bases to trimming and J lost 1 base; unmatched junction nucleotides: 6. From germline, CDR1 is MNHEY and CDR2 SMNVEV (reference sequence). CDR3 in amino acids: CASTTDRGSYNEQFF. Here the CDR3 DNA reads TGTGCCAGCACCACCGACAGGGGTTCCTACAATGAGCAGTTCTTC.

This chain links TRBV5-1 with TRBJ2-7; TRBD2 aligns across 9 bases. Germline assignment: CDR1 SGHRS and CDR2 YFSETQ. J lost 2 bases, V lost 4 bases, and 10 bases had no gene match. The CDR3 is made up of 16 amino acids. The CDR3 DNA reads as TGCGCCAGCAGCCGCGTCGCGACTAGCGGTACCTACGAGCAGTACTTC. Its translation is CASSRVATSGTYEQYF.

The chain has TRBV7-2 and TRBJ2-7, with 9 bases aligning to TRBD2. The CDR3 loop spans 17 amino acids. Trimming took 5 bases from V and 6 from J; bases not matched to a gene: 17. CDR1 and CDR2 (germline): SGHTA, FQGNSA. The CDR3 DNA reads as TGTGCCAGCAGCCCACGGGTAGCGGGAGAAAGGCCCTCCGAGCAGTACTTC. This encodes CASSPRVAGERPSEQYF.

This chain links TRBV11-1 with TRBJ2-1; 11 bases are a match to TRBD2. V was pared by 2 bases and J by 5 bases, with 5 bases of the junction left unmatched. Germline V gene data show CDR1 as SGHAT and CDR2 as FQDESV (reference sequence). This CDR3 comprises 16 residues. For the CDR3, the DNA is TGTGCCAGCAGCTTACCTACTAGCGGGGGCCACAATGAGCAGTTCTTC. This encodes CASSLPTSGGHNEQFF.

This chain uses TRBV2 with TRBJ1-1, with D tentatively TRBD1 (6 bases). Between the trimmed V and J ends, which lost 3 bases and 2 bases, there was a span of 16 bases. Germline assignment: CDR1 SNHLY and CDR2 FYNNEI. The CDR3 length is 16 residues. The DNA of the CDR3 is TGTGCCAGCAGTGACAGGCTGGCACAGGGAAACACTGAAGCTTTCTTT. Translating gives CASSDRLAQGNTEAFF.

The rearrangement uses TRBV6-6 and TRBJ2-7, with D tentatively TRBD1 (6 bases). Trimming took off 10 bases at V and 0 bases at J, with 16 bases between the two ends. CDR3 length: 14 amino acids. CDR1 and CDR2 (germline): MNHNY, SVGAGI (reference sequence). CDR3 sequence (DNA): TGTGCCACCATGCCACCAGGGGCCTCCTACGAGCAGTACTTC. Its translation: CATMPPGASYEQYF.

The chain is built from TRBV9 and TRBJ2-5; TRBD1 matches 8 bases. The length of the CDR3 is 14 residues. With V trimmed by 5 bases and J by 0 bases, 3 bases remained unmatched. Germline assignment: CDR1 SGDLS and CDR2 YYNGEE. The CDR3 reads CASRPGQDQETQYF. The CDR3 nucleotides read TGTGCCAGCAGACCGGGACAGGACCAAGAGACCCAGTACTTC.

The chain links TRBV29-1 to TRBJ2-7, with 8 positions matching TRBD1. CDR1 is SQVTM, CDR2 ANQGSEA, per germline. V lost 0 bases to trimming and J lost 2 bases; unmatched junction nucleotides: 6. The CDR3 totals 15 residues. The CDR3 region has the DNA TGCAGCGTTGAAGATTGGGGGACAGGCCCCTACGAGCAGTACTTC. This codes for CSVEDWGTGPYEQYF.

V and J are TRBV30 and TRBJ1-4, with 7 bases fitting TRBD1. Trimming took 5 bases from V and 7 from J; bases not matched to a gene: 4. CDR3 length: 12 amino acids. Germline V gene lookup returns CDR1 GTSNPN and CDR2 SVGIG (reference sequence). CDR3 nucleotide sequence: TGTGCCTGGGCACAGGGGAGTGAAAAACTGTTTTTT. Amino acids: CAWAQGSEKLFF.

This clone was observed a few times. The chain employs TRBV5-6 and TRBJ2-3, with 11 nucleotides matching TRBD1. Trimming removed 2 bases from V and 3 bases from J; junction bases left unmatched: 8. Germline CDR1 reads SGHDT; CDR2 reads YYEEEE. The CDR3 has 17 residues. The CDR3 protein is CASSLADRGLETDTQYF. The DNA for the CDR3 is TGTGCCAGCAGCTTAGCGGACAGGGGGCTTGAGACAGATACGCAGTATTTT.

About this clone: One end of the junction is discordant with germline, which a read error may explain. The chain recombines TRBV6-1 with TRBJ2-6, with D maybe TRBD1 (5 bases). The CDR3 loop spans 15 amino acids. CDR1 is MNHNS and CDR2 is SASEGT in the germline V gene. CDR3 sequence: CASKAVGSGANGLTF. In nucleotides, the CDR3 is TGTGCCAGCAAGGCCGTAGGCTCTGGGGCCAACGGCCTGACTTTC.

This clone showed up just a few times. The chain uses TRBV6-6 and TRBJ1-2, with D hard to call. Germline CDR1 is MNHNY and CDR2 is SVGAGI (reference sequence). V lost 1 base to trimming and J lost 7 bases, with 7 bases between them. This CDR3 has 12 amino acids. The CDR3: CASSYLEGGYTF. The CDR3 nucleotides are TGTGCCAGCAGTTACTTGGAGGGTGGCTACACCTTC.

This clone was seen just once. The gene calls are TRBV6-1 and TRBJ2-3; 7 positions match TRBD2. V trimming: 7 bases; J trimming: 3 bases; junction bases outside the gene matches: 7. From germline, CDR1 is MNHNS and CDR2 SASEGT. CDR3 length equals 14 residues. The CDR3 is CASTPRGVTDTQYF. CDR3 bases: TGTGCCAGCACCCCCCGGGGGGTTACAGATACGCAGTATTTT.

The chain uses TRBV7-9 and TRBJ1-2; 7 bases are shared with TRBD1. The J segment lost 1 base and the V segment lost 5 bases, leaving 13 bases of the junction unmatched. The CDR3 has 17 residues. The germline gives CDR1 SEHNR, CDR2 FQNEAQ (reference sequence). The CDR3 here is CASSLRDSRPFNYGYTF. As DNA, the CDR3 is TGTGCCAGCAGCCTCCGGGACAGTCGCCCCTTTAACTATGGCTACACCTTC.

The gene calls are TRBV7-3 and TRBJ2-5; D may be TRBD1 (5 bases). This CDR3 has 15 residues. V dropped 2 bases and J dropped 1 base, with 11 bases sitting between them. The germline V gene has CDR1 SGHTA and CDR2 FQGTGA. The CDR3 bases are TGTGCCAGCAGCTTAGCTCAGGGTGTCCAAGAGACCCAGTACTTC. Its protein product is CASSLAQGVQETQYF.

V is TRBV6-5 and J is TRBJ1-2; the match to TRBD1 covers 9 bases. Per germline, CDR1 MNHEY and CDR2 SVGAGI. The CDR3 runs to 15 residues. V shed 3 bases, J shed 3 bases, and the junction held 5 bases outside the gene matches. The CDR3 is CASSYRQGGYYGYTF. As DNA, the CDR3 is TGTGCCAGCAGTTATCGACAGGGGGGCTACTATGGCTACACCTTC.

This clone was counted only a few times. V and J are TRBV6-4 and TRBJ2-2; D not resolved. The V and J ends lost 0 bases and 4 bases respectively, with 3 bases between them. This CDR3 has 13 amino acids. Germline loops: CDR1 MRHNA, CDR2 SNTAGT. CDR3 sequence (DNA): TGTGCCAGCAGTGACTCGAGCACCGGGGAGCTGTTTTTT. It codes for CASSDSSTGELFF.

V usage is TRBV10-3 and J usage is TRBJ1-1; 8 nucleotides align to TRBD1. J gave up 0 bases and V 5 bases, and 5 bases lay outside the gene matches. Germline V lookup: CDR1 ENHRY, CDR2 SYGVKD. This CDR3 comprises 15 residues. The CDR3 region is CAISPIRGLNTEAFF. As DNA, the CDR3 is TGTGCCATCAGTCCAATCAGGGGGCTGAACACTGAAGCTTTCTTT.

This clone was observed a single time. This sample includes further DNA sequences coding for the same CDR3. The chain employs TRBV7-3 and TRBJ1-6; TRBD1 is a possible D gene (5 bases). Germline V CDR1 and CDR2: SGHTA, FQGTGA. CDR3 length: 20 amino acids. The V gene lost 2 bases and the J gene lost 0 bases, with 20 bases spanning the gap. The CDR3 DNA follows: TGTGCCAGCAGCTTACAGGGCCCCGACAATCCTGGCTCCTATAATTCACCCCTCCACTTT. It codes for CASSLQGPDNPGSYNSPLHF. The variable domain in full, completed from reference TRBV7-3 and TRBJ1-6, reads GAGVSQTPSNKVTEKGKYVELRCDPISGHTALYWYRQSLGQGPEFLIYFQGTGAADDSGLPNDRFFAVRPEGSVSTLKIQRTERGDSAVYLCASSLQGPDNPGSYNSPLHFGNGTRLTVT.

The rearrangement joins TRBV6-7 to TRBJ1-5; D may be TRBD1 (5 bases). TRBV6-7 is an open reading frame whose function is uncertain. V dropped 6 bases and J dropped 5 bases, with 14 bases sitting between them. The CDR3 loop spans 14 amino acids. DNA of the CDR3: TGTGCCAGCAGGCAGAGACAGTCCGATCAGCCCCAGCATTTT. Translation gives CASRQRQSDQPQHF.

In its sample, this clone was seen a few times. This sequence joins TRBV9 and TRBJ2-3, with 8 bases that match TRBD2. Unmatched junction bases numbered 39, after V lost 2 bases and J lost 10 bases. The CDR3 runs to 24 residues. CDR1 is SGDLS and CDR2 is YYNGEE in the germline V gene. The CDR3 DNA reads as TGTGCCAGCAGCGTCAGAGGGAGGAGCGGGAGACTGGTAGGGGCGGCATATGCCCGGCCCCCGCAGTATTTT. It yields the protein CASSVRGRSGRLVGAAYARPPQYF.